These 10 T cell receptor beta chains were sequenced from one sample in a study of shared clonotypes between healthy human individuals. The assay was immunoSEQ multiplex PCR, and TCRdb's table has in-frame clones only and misses some. The sample carries millions of clones, approximately 92% recorded once. The sequencing input was naive CD4+ T cells sorted from blood. Subset described: CD45RA+ positively selected. The receptors shown here come from a man in his late teens or twenties in good health.

This CDR3 reads CASTPGGTNTGELFF. The CDR3 nucleotides are TGCGCCAGCACCCCGGGAGGGACGAACACCGGGGAGCTGTTTTTT. This rearrangement joins TRBV5-1 to TRBJ2-2; 8 positions agree with TRBD2. The CDR3 contains 15 residues. J gave up 0 bases and V 6 bases, and 4 bases lay outside the gene matches. From germline, CDR1 is SGHRS and CDR2 YFSETQ.

About this clone itself: Other DNA variants within this sample encode the same CDR3. The chain combines TRBV27 with TRBJ1-5; no definite D call. V was shortened by 5 bases and J by 0 bases, with 8 bases between the two germline ends. The CDR3 covers 14 residues. CDR1 MNHEY and CDR2 SMNVEV come from the germline V gene (reference sequence). CDR3 sequence reads: CASSPRDSNQPQHF. In DNA form, the CDR3 reads TGTGCCAGCAGTCCCCGAGATAGCAATCAGCCCCAGCATTTT.

This sequence joins TRBV15 and TRBJ1-2, with D maybe TRBD1 (6 bases). V lost 5 bases, J lost 4 bases, and 14 bases lay in between. This CDR3 region has 14 residues. Germline V gene data show CDR1 as LNHNV and CDR2 as YYDKDF (reference sequence). The DNA for the CDR3 is TGTGCCACCAGCGGAGGGGGGAGCTCCTATGGCTACACCTTC. It encodes CATSGGGSSYGYTF.

The chain combines TRBV11-2 with TRBJ1-5; D is undetermined. Germline V CDR1 and CDR2: SGHAT, FQNNGV. The CDR3 spans 17 residues. V lost 1 base, J lost 1 base, and 14 bases lay in between. The CDR3 loop is CASSLGAMVTSNQPQHF. The CDR3 DNA follows: TGTGCCAGCAGCTTAGGGGCTATGGTCACCAGCAATCAGCCCCAGCATTTT.

Details on this clone: In the same sample, other DNA sequences code for this CDR3. The rearrangement links TRBV6-6 to TRBJ1-5; 7 bases line up with TRBD1. Germline trimming cut 4 bases from V and 2 bases from J; bases unmatched to any gene: 5. CDR3 size: 15 residues. Germline assignment: CDR1 MNHNY and CDR2 SVGAGI (reference sequence). The CDR3, as DNA: TGTGCCAGCAGTTCGTCAGGGACAGGCAATCAGCCCCAGCATTTT. Its protein is CASSSSGTGNQPQHF.

The gene calls are TRBV5-5 and TRBJ1-5; 9 positions match TRBD1. CDR1 and CDR2 (germline): SGHKS, YYEKEE (reference sequence). V was clipped by 2 bases and J by 4 bases; unmatched bases: 4. The CDR3 covers 15 residues. The CDR3 sequence is CASSFEGQGNQPQHF. DNA for the CDR3: TGTGCCAGCAGCTTCGAAGGACAGGGGAATCAGCCCCAGCATTTT. Combining the CDR3 with reference TRBV5-5 and TRBJ1-5 gives the whole variable domain DAGVTQSPTHLIKTRGQQVTLRCSPISGHKSVSWYQQVLGQGPQFIFQYYEKEERGRGNFPDRFSARQFPNYSSELNVNALLLGDSALYLCASSFEGQGNQPQHFGDGTRLSIL.

The V and J genes are TRBV4-3 and TRBJ1-5; D not resolved. V was clipped by 0 bases and J by 4 bases, with 10 bases between them. The CDR3 is 15 residues long. Germline V gives CDR1 LGHNA, CDR2 YSLEER. The CDR3 region has the DNA TGCGCCAGCAGCCAAGAAGTACAGAATAATCAGCCCCAGCATTTT. It specifies CASSQEVQNNQPQHF.

The rearrangement uses TRBV6-6 and TRBJ2-5; no reliable D call. The V and J ends lost 5 bases and 5 bases respectively, with 12 bases between them. The germline CDR1 and CDR2 sequences are MNHNY and SVGAGI (reference sequence). The CDR3 has 13 amino acids. CDR3: CASSLRMSETQYF. In DNA, the CDR3 is TGTGCCAGCAGTCTCAGAATGTCGGAGACCCAGTACTTC.

The rearrangement links TRBV23-1 to TRBJ1-1, with D hard to call. TRBV23-1 is designated an ORF whose function remains uncertain. V lost 0 bases, J lost 9 bases, and 11 bases lay in between. The CDR3 totals 13 residues. Here the CDR3 reads CASSQSKRTQAFF. The CDR3 DNA sequence: TGCGCCAGCAGTCAATCGAAGAGGACTCAAGCTTTCTTT.

The chain is built from TRBV7-9 and TRBJ1-2; D is unresolved. This CDR3 contains 15 residues. CDR1 is SEHNR and CDR2 is FQNEAQ in the germline V gene (reference sequence). V was clipped by 1 base and J by 14 bases, with 23 bases between them. CDR3 region: CASSLGTQPTMASTF. The CDR3 DNA reads as TGTGCCAGCAGCTTAGGGACTCAACCCACTATGGCTAGTACCTTC.